Detailed here is one T cell receptor (beta chain). Which antigen it targets is not known. No quality values exist for individual bases; no much larger clone is one base distant. Instrument on record: Illumina NovaSeq 6000. TCRalpha and TCRbeta cDNA libraries were constructed by 5'RACE with constant-segment primers, with sample barcodes and unique molecular identifiers being introduced. RNA was extracted from every sample with Trizol reagent. Libraries were amplified in two PCR steps, with a second sample barcode and Illumina TruSeq adapters added in the second step. The libraries were sequenced on an Illumina NovaSeq using 2 x 150 bp paired-end reads. The original pipeline was this. Reads were demultiplexed and collapsed into UMI-guided consensus sequences with migec v1.2.7. Using mixcr v2.1.11, UMI consensuses were aligned to TRA and TRB V and J templates and then assembled into clonotypes. Clonotypes were classified as expanded or contracted when called significant by both edgeR and NoisET, with noise models trained on biological replicates. For edgeR calls, the cutoffs were a false discovery rate-adjusted p below 0.01 and a log2 fold-change threshold of 1. PCA with hierarchical clustering of max-normalized trajectories of the 1000 most abundant clonotypes was used as exploratory dynamics analysis. Separately sequenced CD4+ and CD8+ repertoires were used to assign the CD4 or CD8 phenotype of responding clones. TCRdb reran the public reads through fastp at Q25 and MiXCR, keeping productive beta chains. Each record represents a unique CDR3 protein, reported with the most common genes and DNA among its rows. The V and J calls here are based on TCRdb, not the publication. Counted in this sample were fewer than 400,000 distinct CDR3 sequences; approximately 16% of them appeared once. The ten largest clones capture roughly 21% of the sample.

Ficoll-Paque density gradient centrifugation was used to isolate PBMCs. This sample was taken from a study of T-cell memory formation after mild COVID-19 (dated by TCRdb to about 2021). Notes on the research overall: TCR sequence clusters from the two donors were largely donor specific. T-cell clones expanding and contracting after mild COVID-19 in a couple of donors were tracked by longitudinal TCRalpha and TCRbeta repertoire sequencing. The cohort was made up of two young adult volunteers, one female and one male, who were previously healthy.

Broader findings and caveats from the paper: Whether the second-wave clones peaking on day 37 were SARS-CoV-2 specific was not confirmed. Some responding clones were detected in pre-infection memory, which suggested that pre-existing cross-reactive memory T cells had joined the SARS-CoV-2 response. Only two mild cases were covered by the study, and larger cohorts that include severe cases with pre-infection samples were considered necessary. Contracting CD4+ clones were found mainly in CM and EM memory subsets, while CD8+ clones were enriched in EMRA. Balanced CD4/CD8 phenotypes were observed for clones contracting from day 15 to 85, whereas a bias towards CD4+ was observed for a second wave of clones expanding from day 15 to 37.

Including cysteine and phenylalanine, the CDR3 has 12 amino acids. Kept here is only the CDR3 DNA, which spans 36 bases and is read in frame from base 1. V loses 4 bases of germline sequence and J loses 8 bases, and the interval between the two ends is 9 bases. The chain was built from TRBV23-1 and TRBJ1-5; no D gene can be assigned with confidence. TRBV23-1 counts as an open reading frame of uncertain function. This sequence was found in a man between 18 and 35 years old who had mild COVID-19 (a few samples of this study predate the infection). The sample titles of this study are shuffled in the database, so cell type and time point are left out; the donor was told from shared clones. Input material: PBMCs or a T cell subset sorted from them (not recorded which). The CDR3 protein: CASSLTPKPQHF. The sequenced DNA: TGCGCCAGCAGTCTGACCCCCAAGCCCCAGCATTTT.